The present T cell receptor beta chain was sequenced within a study of T cell repertoires in cytomegalovirus infection. The CDR3 covers 13 residues. With 7 bases removed from V and 4 bases from J, the gap between germline ends came to 16 bases. Germline-derived CDR1 and CDR2 are DFQATT and SNEGSKA (reference sequence). This clonotype has only one observation. Its antigen is still unknown. Each CDR3 protein is one row after TCRdb ran MiXCR on the reads. The sample records 650,000 to 850,000 distinct CDR3 sequences, 29% being singletons. The source material was cultured CD8+ T cells from PBMCs, sampled from culture after CMV antigen stimulation. This sequence joins TRBV20-1 and TRBJ1-1; D is perhaps TRBD1 (6 bases). The clonotype comes from a human donor in good health (CMV status not recorded). Some clones in this sample may be carry-over from other donors' samples. CDR3 sequence reads: CSVHLGGGTEAFF. The CDR3 DNA sequence: TGCAGTGTTCACTTAGGGGGGGGCACTGAAGCTTTCTTT.